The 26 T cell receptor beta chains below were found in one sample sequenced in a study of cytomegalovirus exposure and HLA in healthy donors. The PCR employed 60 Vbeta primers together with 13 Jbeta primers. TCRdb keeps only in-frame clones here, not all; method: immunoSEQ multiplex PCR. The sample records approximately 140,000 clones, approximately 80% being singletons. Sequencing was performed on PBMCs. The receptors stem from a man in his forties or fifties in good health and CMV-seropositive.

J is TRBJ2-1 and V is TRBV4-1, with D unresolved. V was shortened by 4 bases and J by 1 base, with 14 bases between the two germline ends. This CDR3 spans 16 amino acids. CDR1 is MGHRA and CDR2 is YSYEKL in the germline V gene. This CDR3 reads CASSRVPADSYNEQFF. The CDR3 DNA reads TGCGCCAGCAGCCGTGTCCCGGCGGATTCCTACAATGAGCAGTTCTTC.

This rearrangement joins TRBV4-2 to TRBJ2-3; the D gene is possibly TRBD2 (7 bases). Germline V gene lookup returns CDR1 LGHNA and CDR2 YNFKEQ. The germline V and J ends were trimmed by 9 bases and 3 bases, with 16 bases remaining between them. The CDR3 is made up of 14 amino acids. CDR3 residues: CARTGGGSTDTQYF. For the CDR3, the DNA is TGTGCCAGGACGGGGGGCGGTTCGACAGATACGCAGTATTTT.

CDR3 in DNA: TGTGCCAGCAGCGTAGGCCAACCGAGCTCCTACAATGAGCAGTTCTTC. Protein product: CASSVGQPSSYNEQFF. The rearrangement joins TRBV9 to TRBJ2-1; no clear D. The V and J ends lost 0 bases and 0 bases respectively, with 10 bases between them. The germline CDR1 and CDR2 sequences are SGDLS and YYNGEE. This CDR3 comprises 16 residues.

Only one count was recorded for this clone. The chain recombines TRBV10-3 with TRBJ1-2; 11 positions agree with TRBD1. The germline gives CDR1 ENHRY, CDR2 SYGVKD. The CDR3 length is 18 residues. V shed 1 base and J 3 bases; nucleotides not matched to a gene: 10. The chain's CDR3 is CAISELWTGQGVYYGYTF. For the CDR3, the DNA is TGTGCCATCAGTGAGTTATGGACGGGACAGGGGGTCTACTATGGCTACACCTTC.

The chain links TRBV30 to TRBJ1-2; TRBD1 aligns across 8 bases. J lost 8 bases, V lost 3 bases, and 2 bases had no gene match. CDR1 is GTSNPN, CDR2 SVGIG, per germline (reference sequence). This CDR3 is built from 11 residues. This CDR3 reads CAWSAGGGYTF. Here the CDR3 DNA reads TGTGCCTGGAGCGCAGGGGGCGGCTACACCTTC. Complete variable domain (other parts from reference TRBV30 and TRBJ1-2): SQTIHQWPATLVQPVGSPLSLECTVEGTSNPNLYWYRQAAGRGLQLLFYSVGIGQISSEVPQNLSASRPQDRQFILSSKKLLLSDSGFYLCAWSAGGGYTFGSGTRLTVV.

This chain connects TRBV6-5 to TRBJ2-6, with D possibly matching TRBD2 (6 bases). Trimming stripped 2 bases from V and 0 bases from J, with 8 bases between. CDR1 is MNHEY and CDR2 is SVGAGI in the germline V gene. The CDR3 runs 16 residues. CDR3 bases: TGTGCCAGCAGTTACGACGGGGGCTCTGGGGCCAACGTCCTGACTTTC. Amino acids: CASSYDGGSGANVLTF.

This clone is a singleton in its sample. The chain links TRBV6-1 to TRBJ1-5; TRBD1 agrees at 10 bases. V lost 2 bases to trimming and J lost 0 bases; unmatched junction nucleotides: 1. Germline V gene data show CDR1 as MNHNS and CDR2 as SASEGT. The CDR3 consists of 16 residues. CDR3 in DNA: TGTGCCAGCAGTGAATGGACAGGGGGTAGCAATCAGCCCCAGCATTTT. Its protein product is CASSEWTGGSNQPQHF.

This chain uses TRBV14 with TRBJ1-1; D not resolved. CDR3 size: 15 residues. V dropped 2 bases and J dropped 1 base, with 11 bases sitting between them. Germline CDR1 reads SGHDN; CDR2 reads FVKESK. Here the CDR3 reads CASSQYPAENTEAFF. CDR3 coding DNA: TGTGCCAGCAGCCAATATCCCGCAGAGAACACTGAAGCTTTCTTT.

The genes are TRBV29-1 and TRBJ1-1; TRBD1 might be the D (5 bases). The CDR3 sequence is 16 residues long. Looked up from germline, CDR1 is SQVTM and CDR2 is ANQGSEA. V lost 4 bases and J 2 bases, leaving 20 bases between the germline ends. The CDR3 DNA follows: TGCAGCGTTGTGGCCCTTGGGACTGACCGTAACACTGAAGCTTTCTTT. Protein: CSVVALGTDRNTEAFF.

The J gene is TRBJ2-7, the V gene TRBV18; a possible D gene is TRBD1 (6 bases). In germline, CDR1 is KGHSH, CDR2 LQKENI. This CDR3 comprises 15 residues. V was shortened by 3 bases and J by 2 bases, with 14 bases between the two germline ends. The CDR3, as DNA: TGTGCCAGCTCACCTCAGGGGCAGGGCACCTACGAGCAGTACTTC. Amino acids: CASSPQGQGTYEQYF.

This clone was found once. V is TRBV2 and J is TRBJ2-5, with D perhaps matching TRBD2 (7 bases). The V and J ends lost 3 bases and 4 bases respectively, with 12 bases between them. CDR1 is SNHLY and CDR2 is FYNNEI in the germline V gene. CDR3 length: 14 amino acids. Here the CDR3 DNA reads TGTGCCAGCAGTGAGGGACGGGGGGCAGAGACCCAGTACTTC. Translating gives CASSEGRGAETQYF.

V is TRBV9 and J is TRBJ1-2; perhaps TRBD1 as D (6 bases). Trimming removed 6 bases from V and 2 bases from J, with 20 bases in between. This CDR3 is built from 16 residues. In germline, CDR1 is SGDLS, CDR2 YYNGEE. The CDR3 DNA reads TGTGCCAGCACCAACTTCAAGGACAGTTTGAACTATGGCTACACCTTC. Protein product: CASTNFKDSLNYGYTF.

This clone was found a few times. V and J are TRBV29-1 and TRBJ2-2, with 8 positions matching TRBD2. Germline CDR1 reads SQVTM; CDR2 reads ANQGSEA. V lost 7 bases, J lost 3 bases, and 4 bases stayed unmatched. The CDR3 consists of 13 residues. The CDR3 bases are TGCAGCGCTACCGGGGGGGACACCGGGGAGCTGTTTTTT. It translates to CSATGGDTGELFF.

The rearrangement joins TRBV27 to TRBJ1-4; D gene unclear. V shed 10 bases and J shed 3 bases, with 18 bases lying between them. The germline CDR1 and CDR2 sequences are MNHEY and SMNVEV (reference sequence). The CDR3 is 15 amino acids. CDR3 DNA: TGTGCCACCCGCCGGTGGTCGATGGCTAATGAAAAACTGTTTTTT. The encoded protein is CATRRWSMANEKLFF.

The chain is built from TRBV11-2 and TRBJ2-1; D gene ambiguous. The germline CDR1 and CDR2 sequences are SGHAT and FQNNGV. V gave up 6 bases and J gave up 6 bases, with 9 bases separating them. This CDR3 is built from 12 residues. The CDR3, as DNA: TGTGCCAGCAGGCCTCTAAGCAATGAGCAGTTCTTC. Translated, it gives CASRPLSNEQFF.

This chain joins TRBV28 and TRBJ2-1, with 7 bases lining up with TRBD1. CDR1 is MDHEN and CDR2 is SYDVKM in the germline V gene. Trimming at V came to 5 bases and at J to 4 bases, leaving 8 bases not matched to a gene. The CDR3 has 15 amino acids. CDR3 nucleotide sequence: TGTGCCAGCAGTGCAGACAGGGCTGGATACAATGAGCAGTTCTTC. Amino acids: CASSADRAGYNEQFF.

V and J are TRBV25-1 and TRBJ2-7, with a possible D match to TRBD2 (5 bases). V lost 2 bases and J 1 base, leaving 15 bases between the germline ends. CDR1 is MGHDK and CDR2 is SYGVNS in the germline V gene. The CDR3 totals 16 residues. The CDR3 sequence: CASSEPTSGGSYEQYF. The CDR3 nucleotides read TGTGCCAGCAGTGAACCCACAAGCGGCGGGTCCTACGAGCAGTACTTC.

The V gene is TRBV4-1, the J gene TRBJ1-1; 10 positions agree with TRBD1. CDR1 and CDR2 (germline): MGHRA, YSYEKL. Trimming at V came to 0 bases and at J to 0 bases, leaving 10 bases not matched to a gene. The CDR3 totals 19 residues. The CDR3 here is CASSQDLGRQGAMNTEAFF. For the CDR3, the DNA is TGCGCCAGCAGCCAAGATCTAGGGAGACAGGGGGCCATGAACACTGAAGCTTTCTTT.

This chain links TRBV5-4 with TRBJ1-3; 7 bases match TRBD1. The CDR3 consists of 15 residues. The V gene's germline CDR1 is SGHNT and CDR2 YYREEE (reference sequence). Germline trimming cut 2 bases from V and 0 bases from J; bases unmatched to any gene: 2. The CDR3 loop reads CASSFGTVSGNTIYF. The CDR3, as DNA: TGTGCCAGCAGCTTCGGGACAGTCTCTGGAAACACCATATATTTT.

CDR3 region: CASSRDRQETQYF. The CDR3 region has the DNA TGTGCCAGCAGCCGGGACAGACAAGAGACCCAGTACTTC. V usage is TRBV7-7 and J usage is TRBJ2-5; 7 bases are a match to TRBD1. The V and J ends lost 5 bases and 2 bases, in that order; junction bases with no gene match: 2. The length of the CDR3 is 13 residues. Germline CDR1 and CDR2: SSHAT and FNYEAQ (reference sequence). Complete variable domain (other parts from reference TRBV7-7 and TRBJ2-5): GAGVSQSPRYKVTKRGQDVTLRCDPISSHATLYWYQQALGQGPEFLTYFNYEAQPDKSGLPSDRFSAERPEGSISTLTIQRTEQRDSAMYRCASSRDRQETQYFGPGTRLLVL.

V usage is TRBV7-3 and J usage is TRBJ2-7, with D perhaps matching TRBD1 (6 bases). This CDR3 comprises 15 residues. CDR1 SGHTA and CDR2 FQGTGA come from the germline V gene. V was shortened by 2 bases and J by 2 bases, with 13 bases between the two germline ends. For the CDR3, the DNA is TGTGCCAGCAGCTTACATCCAGGGGTTGCCTACGAGCAGTACTTC. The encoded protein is CASSLHPGVAYEQYF. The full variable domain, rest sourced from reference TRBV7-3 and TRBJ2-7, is GAGVSQTPSNKVTEKGKYVELRCDPISGHTALYWYRQSLGQGPEFLIYFQGTGAADDSGLPNDRFFAVRPEGSVSTLKIQRTERGDSAVYLCASSLHPGVAYEQYFGPGTRLTVT.

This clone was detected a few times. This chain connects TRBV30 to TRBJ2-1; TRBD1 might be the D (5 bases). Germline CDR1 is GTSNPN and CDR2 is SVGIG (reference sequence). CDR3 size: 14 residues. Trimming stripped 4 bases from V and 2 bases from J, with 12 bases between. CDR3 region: CAWTQGSTYNEQFF. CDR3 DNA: TGTGCCTGGACCCAGGGTTCTACCTACAATGAGCAGTTCTTC. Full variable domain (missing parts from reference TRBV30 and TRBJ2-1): SQTIHQWPATLVQPVGSPLSLECTVEGTSNPNLYWYRQAAGRGLQLLFYSVGIGQISSEVPQNLSASRPQDRQFILSSKKLLLSDSGFYLCAWTQGSTYNEQFFGPGTRLTVL.

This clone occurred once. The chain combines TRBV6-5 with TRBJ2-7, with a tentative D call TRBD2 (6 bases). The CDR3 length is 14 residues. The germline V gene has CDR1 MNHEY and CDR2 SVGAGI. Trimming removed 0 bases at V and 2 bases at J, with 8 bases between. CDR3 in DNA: TGTGCCAGCAGTTACTCTGGGGGGACCTACGAGCAGTACTTC. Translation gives CASSYSGGTYEQYF.

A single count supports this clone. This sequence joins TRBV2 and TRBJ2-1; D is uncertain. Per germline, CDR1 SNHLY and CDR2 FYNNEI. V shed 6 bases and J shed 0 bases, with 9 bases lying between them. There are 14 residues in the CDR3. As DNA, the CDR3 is TGTGCCAGCAGGCTGACAAGCTCCTACAATGAGCAGTTCTTC. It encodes CASRLTSSYNEQFF.

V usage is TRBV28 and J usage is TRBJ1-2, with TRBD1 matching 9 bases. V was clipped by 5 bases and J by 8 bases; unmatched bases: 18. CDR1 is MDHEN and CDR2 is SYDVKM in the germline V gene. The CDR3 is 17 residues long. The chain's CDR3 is CASSRPGTGIGIGGYTF. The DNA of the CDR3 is TGTGCCAGCAGTCGTCCCGGGACAGGGATTGGTATAGGAGGCTACACCTTC.

Here the CDR3 DNA reads TGTGCCAGCAGCCCTCCGGGGTTTACGGGTGAAAAACTGTTTTTT. It specifies CASSPPGFTGEKLFF. The chain links TRBV7-2 to TRBJ1-4; D unresolved. Trimming stripped 5 bases from V and 7 bases from J, with 17 bases between. The CDR3 sequence is 15 residues long. Germline loops: CDR1 SGHTA, CDR2 FQGNSA.